The next 2 T cell receptor beta chains were all read from a single sample in a study of cytomegalovirus exposure and HLA in healthy donors. Primers: 60 Vbeta forward and 13 Jbeta reverse. The repertoire was sequenced with immunoSEQ multiplex PCR; TCRdb's copy has only in-frame clones and lacks some. The data hold 80,000 to 100,000 clones, with roughly two thirds observed a single time. Sequenced sample: PBMCs. Receptors were obtained from a female donor in good health and CMV-seronegative.

The chain combines TRBV27 with TRBJ2-1, with D tentatively TRBD2 (5 bases). V shed 8 bases and J shed 6 bases, with 14 bases lying between them. The CDR3 extends over 13 amino acids. Germline assignment: CDR1 MNHEY and CDR2 SMNVEV (reference sequence). The CDR3 DNA follows: TGTGCCAGCGGATTAGCGAGTCCCAATGAGCAGTTCTTC. This translates into CASGLASPNEQFF.

The V call is TRBV2, the J call TRBJ1-6, with 9 positions matching TRBD1. This CDR3 is 14 amino acids long. Germline assignment: CDR1 SNHLY and CDR2 FYNNEI. V was pared by 5 bases and J by 14 bases, with 10 bases of the junction left unmatched. CDR3 amino acids: CASSPRTGELALHF. CDR3 nucleotides: TGTGCCAGCAGTCCTAGGACAGGGGAATTGGCCCTCCACTTT.